The source of this T cell receptor beta chain is a study of technical replicates of blood from several donors (dated by TCRdb to 2016 to 2017). The protocol used for the library was the immunoSEQ multiplex PCR assay. Drawn from immuneACCESS, this table holds only the in-frame rearrangements with V and J called that TCRdb kept. Clones are partly lost; checked studies trace under half to an unresolved V gene and leave the rest unexplained. The sample table records 55,000 to 75,000 clones; about 95% of these occur just once. The top ten clones comprise over 2.5% of the sample. On this clone itself: Its recognized antigen is unknown. Nothing much larger sits one base from this clone, and base qualities are not available.

The trim is 5 bases for V and 4 bases for J, with a gap of 22 bases between the germline ends. The CDR3 has 17 amino acids, counting the end cysteine and phenylalanine. Only the CDR3 portion is preserved as DNA: 51 bases, with reading frame beginning at the first base. In the germline V gene, CDR1 corresponds to MGHRA and CDR2 to YSYEKL. The sequence came from a human donor in good health. Some clones in this sample may be carry-over from other donors' samples. The sequencing input was PBMCs. The chain is assembled from TRBV4-1 and TRBJ2-3, and perhaps TRBD2 as D gene, on 5 matching bases. CDR3 region: CASSTPSREVGPDTQYF. Read as DNA, the sequence is TGCGCCAGCAGCACACCTAGCCGGGAAGTAGGGCCAGATACGCAGTATTTT.